Following are 31 T cell receptor beta chains from one sample sequenced in a study of shared clonotypes between healthy human individuals. The method was immunoSEQ multiplex PCR; TCRdb's version includes in-frame clones alone and lacks a portion of them. This table holds about 1 million clones, about three quarters found once. The material sequenced was memory CD4+ T cells sorted from blood. Subset described: CD45RA-negative fraction. All receptors come from a man between 18 and 29 years old in good health.

Turning to this clone: This sample includes further DNA sequences coding for the same CDR3. The gene calls are TRBV19 and TRBJ1-6; the D gene is possibly TRBD1 (5 bases). This CDR3 contains 14 residues. The V gene lost 0 bases and the J gene lost 7 bases, with 7 bases spanning the gap. Germline V gene data show CDR1 as LNHDA and CDR2 as SQIVND (reference sequence). Written as DNA, the CDR3 is TGTGCCAGTAGTATAGATCGGGGGAATTCACCCCTCCACTTT. It encodes CASSIDRGNSPLHF.

The chain couples TRBV27 to TRBJ2-6; 7 bases align to TRBD1. Germline trimming cut 6 bases from V and 0 bases from J; bases unmatched to any gene: 11. Germline lookup yields CDR1 MNHEY and CDR2 SMNVEV (reference sequence). The CDR3 has 18 amino acids. The CDR3 DNA follows: TGTGCCAGCAGCCGATACGAGGGGGCCTCCTCTGGGGCCAACGTCCTGACTTTC. Translation: CASSRYEGASSGANVLTF.

The chain is built from TRBV5-6 and TRBJ1-1; 10 bases are shared with TRBD1. CDR3 length equals 15 residues. CDR1 and CDR2 from the germline V gene are SGHDT and YYEEEE. V gave up 2 bases and J gave up 4 bases; unmatched junction bases: 5. The CDR3 loop is CASSFPGQGFTEAFF. The CDR3, as DNA: TGTGCCAGCAGCTTCCCGGGACAGGGGTTCACTGAAGCTTTCTTT.

Notes on this clone: Different DNA sequences within this sample yield the same CDR3. The chain couples TRBV7-2 to TRBJ2-5; 13 bases map to TRBD2. The CDR3 covers 15 residues. Unmatched junction bases numbered 3, after V lost 4 bases and J lost 4 bases. Germline assignment: CDR1 SGHTA and CDR2 FQGNSA. The CDR3 DNA sequence: TGTGCCAGCAGCTCAGGACTAGCGGGAGTAGAGACCCAGTACTTC. Protein sequence: CASSSGLAGVETQYF.

This clone was counted a single time. The chain's CDR3 is CASSSGVEGYTF. For the CDR3, the DNA is TGTGCCAGCAGTTCAGGGGTGGAGGGCTACACCTTC. This rearrangement joins TRBV28 to TRBJ1-2; D perhaps matches TRBD1 (6 bases). Germline V gives CDR1 MDHEN, CDR2 SYDVKM. With 4 bases removed from V and 8 bases from J, the gap between germline ends came to 11 bases. The CDR3 is made up of 12 amino acids.

The chain employs TRBV5-4 and TRBJ2-3; maybe TRBD1 (6 bases). V lost 2 bases, J lost 1 base, and 8 bases lay in between. This CDR3 spans 14 amino acids. The V gene's germline CDR1 is SGHNT and CDR2 YYREEE (reference sequence). The CDR3 nucleotides read TGTGCCAGCAGCTTCGCAGGGGGCACAGATACGCAGTATTTT. Its protein is CASSFAGGTDTQYF.

The chain employs TRBV7-2 and TRBJ2-1; 8 nucleotides match TRBD2. The CDR3 totals 15 residues. The V gene end was trimmed by 3 bases and the J gene end by 8 bases; junction bases not matched to a gene: 9. Germline V lookup: CDR1 SGHTA, CDR2 FQGNSA. As DNA, the CDR3 is TGTGCCAGCAGCTTGGACGGGACTAGACTCTATGAGCAGTTCTTC. It codes for CASSLDGTRLYEQFF.

This chain joins TRBV11-2 and TRBJ2-3; TRBD1 agrees at 9 bases. The CDR3 runs 14 residues. Germline-derived CDR1 and CDR2 are SGHAT and FQNNGV. Trimming at V came to 3 bases and at J to 5 bases, leaving 3 bases not matched to a gene. CDR3 bases: TGTGCCAGCAGCTTGACAGGGGGTATAGATACGCAGTATTTT. It yields the protein CASSLTGGIDTQYF.

V and J are TRBV5-1 and TRBJ2-1; 8 bases agree with TRBD1. V was pared by 5 bases and J by 9 bases, with 7 bases of the junction left unmatched. The CDR3 runs to 13 residues. Germline assignment: CDR1 SGHRS and CDR2 YFSETQ. CDR3 in DNA: TGCGCCAGCAGGGACAGGGCGAGCTTTGAGCAGTTCTTC. Its translation is CASRDRASFEQFF. The whole variable domain, remainder taken from reference TRBV5-1 and TRBJ2-1, is KAGVTQTPRYLIKTRGQQVTLSCSPISGHRSVSWYQQTPGQGLQFLFEYFSETQRNKGNFPGRFSGRQFSNSRSEMNVSTLELGDSALYLCASRDRASFEQFFGPGTRLTVL.

V usage is TRBV5-1 and J usage is TRBJ2-3; 10 bases map to TRBD2. Germline trimming cut 4 bases from V and 2 bases from J; bases unmatched to any gene: 4. This CDR3 has 15 residues. CDR1 and CDR2 from the germline V gene are SGHRS and YFSETQ. The CDR3 nucleotides are TGCGCCAGCAGCCATGGGACTAGCGACACAGATACGCAGTATTTT. Translating it yields CASSHGTSDTDTQYF.

This clone was found many times. V gene TRBV7-2 combines with J gene TRBJ2-1; 13 positions agree with TRBD2. From germline, CDR1 is SGHTA and CDR2 FQGNSA. The CDR3 totals 16 residues. With V trimmed by 4 bases and J by 2 bases, 2 bases remained unmatched. The CDR3 sequence: CASSSGLAGPYNEQFF. The DNA of the CDR3 is TGTGCCAGCAGCTCGGGACTAGCGGGACCCTACAATGAGCAGTTCTTC.

This clone was counted a few times. J is TRBJ2-4 and V is TRBV9, with a possible D match to TRBD1 (5 bases). Between the trimmed V and J ends, which lost 7 bases and 3 bases, there was a span of 11 bases. This CDR3 is built from 13 residues. Germline V lookup: CDR1 SGDLS, CDR2 YYNGEE. CDR3 region: CASGDSYKNIQYF. The CDR3 bases are TGTGCCAGCGGAGACAGTTACAAAAACATTCAGTACTTC.

Turning to this clone: This CDR3 is also generated by other DNA sequences in the sample. V usage is TRBV7-2 and J usage is TRBJ2-2; TRBD2 aligns across 9 bases. Germline CDR1 SGHTA, CDR2 FQGNSA. The CDR3 is 15 residues long. The V and J ends lost 2 bases and 5 bases, in that order; junction bases with no gene match: 3. CDR3 DNA sequence: TGTGCCAGCAGCTTACGAGCGGGAGGTACCGGGGAGCTGTTTTTT. Its protein product is CASSLRAGGTGELFF.

This clone was picked up one time. J is TRBJ1-2 and V is TRBV5-6; no clear D gene. The CDR3 consists of 15 residues. The V gene's germline CDR1 is SGHDT and CDR2 YYEEEE. The V end lost 1 base, the J end lost 6 bases, and 16 bases lay between the germline ends. The CDR3 here is CASSLLRLSSHGYTF. CDR3 DNA: TGTGCCAGCAGCTTGCTGCGACTATCGTCCCATGGCTACACCTTC.

The rearrangement links TRBV25-1 to TRBJ2-7, with D tentatively TRBD1 or TRBD2 (5 bases each). Germline V lookup: CDR1 MGHDK, CDR2 SYGVNS. Trimming took 5 bases from V and 3 from J, leaving 17 bases between them. This CDR3 contains 15 residues. DNA for the CDR3: TGTGCCAGCAGTTCCATTATCCCGGGGCTCTACGAGCAGTACTTC. This sequence encodes CASSSIIPGLYEQYF.

This clone turned up a few times. The rearrangement joins TRBV11-2 to TRBJ1-4, with 10 bases aligning to TRBD1. The CDR3 spans 15 residues. Trimming took 5 bases from V and 7 from J; bases not matched to a gene: 7. The germline CDR1 and CDR2 sequences are SGHAT and FQNNGV. CDR3 residues: CASSPWTGGVEKLFF. CDR3 sequence (DNA): TGTGCCAGCAGCCCCTGGACAGGGGGAGTTGAAAAACTGTTTTTT.

The chain couples TRBV7-2 to TRBJ1-2; D is perhaps TRBD1 (6 bases). The CDR3 has 16 residues. V was clipped by 5 bases and J by 7 bases, with 23 bases between them. Germline lookup yields CDR1 SGHTA and CDR2 FQGNSA. CDR3 sequence: CASSPRGRGAGSGYTF. For the CDR3, the DNA is TGTGCCAGCAGCCCACGAGGAAGGGGGGCGGGCTCTGGCTACACCTTC.

V gene TRBV9 combines with J gene TRBJ1-2, with 7 bases that match TRBD1. CDR3 length: 14 residues. Germline-derived CDR1 and CDR2 are SGDLS and YYNGEE. The J segment lost 4 bases and the V segment lost 3 bases, leaving 6 bases of the junction unmatched. In DNA, the CDR3 is TGTGCCAGCAGCGCCGACAGGGCCCCCTATGGCTACACCTTC. It specifies CASSADRAPYGYTF. Filled out from reference TRBV9 and TRBJ1-2, the complete variable domain reads DSGVTQTPKHLITATGQRVTLRCSPRSGDLSVYWYQQSLDQGLQFLIQYYNGEERAKGNILERFSAQQFPDLHSELNLSSLELGDSALYFCASSADRAPYGYTFGSGTRLTVV.

The chain carries TRBV28 and TRBJ2-3; D remains ambiguous. V was clipped by 5 bases and J by 6 bases, with 6 bases between them. This CDR3 is 11 amino acids long. CDR1 MDHEN and CDR2 SYDVKM come from the germline V gene. Here the CDR3 DNA reads TGTGCCAGCAGTAAGTTTGATACGCAGTATTTT. Translation gives CASSKFDTQYF.

As concerns this clone: This sample also contains other DNA sequences that code for the same CDR3. This chain links TRBV11-2 with TRBJ2-5; D is unclear. CDR1 is SGHAT, CDR2 FQNNGV, per germline. Between the trimmed V and J ends, which lost 5 bases and 1 base, there was a span of 5 bases. The CDR3 contains 12 residues. The CDR3 here is CASSARQETQYF. The DNA of the CDR3 is TGTGCCAGCAGCGCTCGCCAAGAGACCCAGTACTTC.

This clone was detected many times. The chain couples TRBV2 to TRBJ2-6; possibly TRBD1 for D (6 bases). CDR3 length: 15 residues. Trimming took 5 bases from V and 2 from J, leaving 10 bases between them. Germline V CDR1 and CDR2: SNHLY, FYNNEI. DNA of the CDR3: TGTGCCAGCAGTATAACAGGGACTGGGGCCAACGTCCTGACTTTC. It specifies CASSITGTGANVLTF.

The chain recombines TRBV6-5 with TRBJ1-5; D unclear. Germline V gene data show CDR1 as MNHEY and CDR2 as SVGAGI. This CDR3 is built from 14 residues. V shed 4 bases and J shed 0 bases, with 7 bases lying between them. CDR3 protein: CASSSSDSNQPQHF. The CDR3 DNA reads as TGTGCCAGCAGTTCCTCAGATAGCAATCAGCCCCAGCATTTT.

V gene TRBV7-9 combines with J gene TRBJ2-3; no clear D. Germline V gives CDR1 SEHNR, CDR2 FQNEAQ (reference sequence). Trimming pared 3 bases from V and 2 bases from J, leaving 9 bases between. The CDR3 is 14 amino acids. In nucleotides, the CDR3 is TGTGCCAGCAGCTTGTCCTTTAACACAGATACGCAGTATTTT. Translating gives CASSLSFNTDTQYF.

There are a few counts of this clone. This rearrangement joins TRBV10-1 to TRBJ1-1; TRBD1 is a possible D gene (5 bases). The CDR3 runs 15 residues. Deletions cut 2 bases from V and 0 bases from J, with 10 bases between. Germline V gives CDR1 WNHNN, CDR2 SYGVQD (reference sequence). The DNA for the CDR3 is TGCGCCAGCAGTGAGGAGCAGGGTGTGAACACTGAAGCTTTCTTT. Residues: CASSEEQGVNTEAFF.

This clone was observed once. The chain couples TRBV6-1 to TRBJ2-7; the D gene is possibly TRBD1 (6 bases). V lost 5 bases, J lost 4 bases, and 9 bases lay in between. The CDR3 consists of 12 residues. Germline CDR1 reads MNHNS; CDR2 reads SASEGT. The CDR3 sequence is CASSRQVYEQYF. In nucleotides, the CDR3 is TGTGCCAGCAGTCGACAGGTTTACGAGCAGTACTTC.

The chain combines TRBV28 with TRBJ2-1, with D perhaps matching TRBD1 or TRBD2 (5 bases each). V shed 8 bases and J shed 10 bases, with 21 bases lying between them. The CDR3 length is 14 residues. Germline CDR1 reads MDHEN; CDR2 reads SYDVKM. CDR3 sequence: CASGPGQPLVEQFF. Here the CDR3 DNA reads TGTGCCAGCGGTCCGGGGCAGCCCCTGGTAGAGCAGTTCTTC.

In its sample, this clone was seen many times. The CDR3 protein is CASGEGQVDYNEQFF. The CDR3 region has the DNA TGTGCTAGTGGTGAGGGGCAGGTGGACTACAATGAGCAGTTCTTC. This chain connects TRBV12-5 to TRBJ2-1; D is perhaps TRBD1 or TRBD2 (5 bases each). Trimming left V 5 bases short and J 3 bases short, with 14 bases between. Germline V gene data show CDR1 as LGHNT and CDR2 as FRNRAP. The CDR3 sequence is 15 residues long.

V usage is TRBV29-1 and J usage is TRBJ2-3; no clear D. Trimming pared 0 bases from V and 6 bases from J, leaving 10 bases between. From germline, CDR1 is SQVTM and CDR2 ANQGSEA. The CDR3 runs to 13 residues. CDR3 DNA sequence: TGCAGCGTTGAAGATAGGGCTCGGGATACGCAGTATTTT. It translates to CSVEDRARDTQYF.

This chain links TRBV5-6 with TRBJ1-4, with 10 bases fitting TRBD1. Trimming took 4 bases from V and 7 from J; bases not matched to a gene: 7. The CDR3 contains 15 residues. The germline gives CDR1 SGHDT, CDR2 YYEEEE. In DNA form, the CDR3 reads TGTGCCAGCAGCCTGTCCGGGACAGGGGTTGAAAAACTGTTTTTT. Its translation: CASSLSGTGVEKLFF.

The chain carries TRBV15 and TRBJ1-1; D is ambiguous. The germline V gene has CDR1 LNHNV and CDR2 YYDKDF (reference sequence). Deletions cut 1 base from V and 5 bases from J, with 5 bases between. The CDR3 totals 12 residues. CDR3 sequence: CATSRVSTEAFF. The CDR3 region has the DNA TGTGCCACCAGCAGAGTGTCAACTGAAGCTTTCTTT.

The J gene is TRBJ2-5, the V gene TRBV30; the D is unclear. The CDR3 covers 10 residues. The germline gives CDR1 GTSNPN, CDR2 SVGIG (reference sequence). Trimming took 0 bases from V and 4 from J, leaving 0 bases between them. The CDR3 sequence is CAWSVETQYF. The CDR3 DNA reads as TGTGCCTGGAGTGTAGAGACCCAGTACTTC.